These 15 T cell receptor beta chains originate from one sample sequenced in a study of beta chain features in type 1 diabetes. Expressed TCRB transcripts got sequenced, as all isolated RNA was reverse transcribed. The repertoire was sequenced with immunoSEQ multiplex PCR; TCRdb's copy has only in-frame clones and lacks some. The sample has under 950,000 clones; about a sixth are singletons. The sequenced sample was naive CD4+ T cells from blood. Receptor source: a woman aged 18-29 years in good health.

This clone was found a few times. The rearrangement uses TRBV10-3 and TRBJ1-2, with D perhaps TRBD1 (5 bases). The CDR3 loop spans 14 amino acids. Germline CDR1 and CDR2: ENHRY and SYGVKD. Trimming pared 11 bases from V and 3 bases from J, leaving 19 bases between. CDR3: CAARTGLTYYGYTF. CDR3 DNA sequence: TGTGCCGCCAGAACAGGTTTAACTTACTATGGCTACACCTTC.

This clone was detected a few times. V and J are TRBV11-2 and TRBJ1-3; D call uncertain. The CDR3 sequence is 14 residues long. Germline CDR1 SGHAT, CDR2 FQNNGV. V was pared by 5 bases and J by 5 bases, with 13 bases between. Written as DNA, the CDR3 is TGTGCCAGCAGCCTGCGGATTTCCAGAAACACCATATATTTT. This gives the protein CASSLRISRNTIYF. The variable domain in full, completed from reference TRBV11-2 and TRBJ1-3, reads EAGVAQSPRYKIIEKRQSVAFWCNPISGHATLYWYQQILGQGPKLLIQFQNNGVVDDSQLPKDRFSAERLKGVDSTLKIQPAKLEDSAVYLCASSLRISRNTIYFGEGSWLTVV.

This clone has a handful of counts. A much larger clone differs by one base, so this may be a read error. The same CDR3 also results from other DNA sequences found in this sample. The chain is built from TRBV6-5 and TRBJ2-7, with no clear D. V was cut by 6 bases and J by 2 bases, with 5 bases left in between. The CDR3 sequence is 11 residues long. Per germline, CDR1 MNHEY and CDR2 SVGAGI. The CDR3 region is CASSSPYEQYF. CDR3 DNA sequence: TGTGCCAGCAGCTCCCCCTACGAGCAGTACTTC.

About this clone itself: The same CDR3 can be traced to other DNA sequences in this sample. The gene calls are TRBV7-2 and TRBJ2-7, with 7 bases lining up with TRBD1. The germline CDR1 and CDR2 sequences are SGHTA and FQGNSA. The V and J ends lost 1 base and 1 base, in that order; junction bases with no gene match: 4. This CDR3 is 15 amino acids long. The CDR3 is CASSLVGTESYEQYF. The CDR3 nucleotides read TGTGCCAGCAGCTTAGTGGGGACAGAATCCTACGAGCAGTACTTC.

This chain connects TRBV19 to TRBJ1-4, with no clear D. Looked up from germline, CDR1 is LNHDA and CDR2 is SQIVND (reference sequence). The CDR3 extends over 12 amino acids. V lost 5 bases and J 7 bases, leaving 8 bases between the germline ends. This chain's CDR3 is CASSPSVEKLFF. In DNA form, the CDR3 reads TGTGCCAGTAGTCCTTCGGTTGAAAAACTGTTTTTT.

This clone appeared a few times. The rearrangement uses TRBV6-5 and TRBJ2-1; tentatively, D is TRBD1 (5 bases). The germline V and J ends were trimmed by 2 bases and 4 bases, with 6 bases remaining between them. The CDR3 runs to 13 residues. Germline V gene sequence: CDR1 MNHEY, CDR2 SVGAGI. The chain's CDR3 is CASSYGQYNEQFF. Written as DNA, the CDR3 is TGTGCCAGCAGTTACGGACAATACAATGAGCAGTTCTTC.

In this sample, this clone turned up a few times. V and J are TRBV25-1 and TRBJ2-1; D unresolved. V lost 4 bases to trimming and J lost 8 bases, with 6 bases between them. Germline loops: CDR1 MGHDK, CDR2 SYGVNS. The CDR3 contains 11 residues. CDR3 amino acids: CASSVVDEQFF. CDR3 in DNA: TGTGCCAGCAGTGTGGTCGATGAGCAGTTCTTC.

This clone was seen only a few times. CDR3 nucleotides: TGTGCCACCAGCAGATTCGAGCTTAGCGACCTAGCCAAAAACATTCAGTACTTC. Translating gives CATSRFELSDLAKNIQYF. V gene TRBV15 combines with J gene TRBJ2-4; tentatively, D is TRBD2 (5 bases). Trimming left V 2 bases short and J 0 bases short, with 17 bases between. CDR1 LNHNV and CDR2 YYDKDF come from the germline V gene (reference sequence). There are 18 residues in the CDR3.

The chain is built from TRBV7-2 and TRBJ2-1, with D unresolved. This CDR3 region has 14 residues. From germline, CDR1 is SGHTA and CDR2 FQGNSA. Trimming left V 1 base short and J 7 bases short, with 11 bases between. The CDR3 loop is CASSLGFTANEQFF. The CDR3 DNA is TGTGCCAGCAGCTTAGGGTTCACAGCTAATGAGCAGTTCTTC. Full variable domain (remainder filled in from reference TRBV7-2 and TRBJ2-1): GAGVSQSPSNKVTEKGKDVELRCDPISGHTALYWYRQSLGQGLEFLIYFQGNSAPDKSGLPSDRFSAERTGGSVSTLTIQRTQQEDSAVYLCASSLGFTANEQFFGPGTRLTVL.

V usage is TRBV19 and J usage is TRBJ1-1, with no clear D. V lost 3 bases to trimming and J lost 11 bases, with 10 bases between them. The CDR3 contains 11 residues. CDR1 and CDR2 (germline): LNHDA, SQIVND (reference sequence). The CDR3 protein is CASSMTGLAFF. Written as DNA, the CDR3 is TGTGCCAGTAGTATGACTGGATTGGCTTTCTTT.

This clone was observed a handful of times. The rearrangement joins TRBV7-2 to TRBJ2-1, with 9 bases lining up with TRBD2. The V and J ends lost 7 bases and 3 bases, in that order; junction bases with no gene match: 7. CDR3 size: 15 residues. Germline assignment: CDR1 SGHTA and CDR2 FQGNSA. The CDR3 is CASTVSGSGYNEQFF. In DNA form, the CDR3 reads TGTGCCAGCACGGTTAGCGGGAGTGGCTACAATGAGCAGTTCTTC.

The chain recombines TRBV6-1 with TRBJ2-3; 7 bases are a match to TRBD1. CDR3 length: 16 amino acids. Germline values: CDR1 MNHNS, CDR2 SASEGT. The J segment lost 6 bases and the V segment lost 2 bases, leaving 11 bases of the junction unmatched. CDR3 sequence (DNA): TGTGCCAGCAGTGAAACCCCGGCAGGGGGTCGGGATACGCAGTATTTT. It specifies CASSETPAGGRDTQYF.

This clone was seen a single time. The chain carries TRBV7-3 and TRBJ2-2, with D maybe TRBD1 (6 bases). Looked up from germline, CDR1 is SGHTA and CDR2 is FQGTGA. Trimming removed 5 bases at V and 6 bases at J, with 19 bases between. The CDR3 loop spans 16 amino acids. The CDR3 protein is CASSPDSDRAAGELFF. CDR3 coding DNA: TGTGCCAGCAGCCCGGACAGTGACCGAGCAGCCGGGGAGCTGTTTTTT.

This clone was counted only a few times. CDR3 nucleotides: TGCGCCAGCAGCTCATTAGCGGGAGCGGGGGAGACCCAGTACTTC. Protein: CASSSLAGAGETQYF. The chain has TRBV5-1 and TRBJ2-5; 9 bases line up with TRBD2. The length of the CDR3 is 15 residues. With 3 bases clipped from V and 5 bases from J, the junction kept 8 bases outside the gene matches. CDR1 is SGHRS and CDR2 is YFSETQ in the germline V gene.

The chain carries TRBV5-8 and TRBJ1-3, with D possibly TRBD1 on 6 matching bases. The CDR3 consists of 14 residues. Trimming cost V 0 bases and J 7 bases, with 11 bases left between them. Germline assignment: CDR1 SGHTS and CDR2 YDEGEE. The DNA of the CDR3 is TGTGCCAGCAGCTTGGCTTTTGGGGGCAACACCATATATTTT. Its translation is CASSLAFGGNTIYF.